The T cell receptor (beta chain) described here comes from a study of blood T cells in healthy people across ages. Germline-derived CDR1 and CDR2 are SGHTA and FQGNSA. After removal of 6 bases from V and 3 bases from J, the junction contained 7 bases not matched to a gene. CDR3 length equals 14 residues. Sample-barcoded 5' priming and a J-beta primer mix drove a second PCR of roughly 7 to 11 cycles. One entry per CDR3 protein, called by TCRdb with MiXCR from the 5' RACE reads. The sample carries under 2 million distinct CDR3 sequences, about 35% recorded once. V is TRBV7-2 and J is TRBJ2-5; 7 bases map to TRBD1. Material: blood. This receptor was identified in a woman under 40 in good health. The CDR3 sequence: CASRSPGTEETQYF. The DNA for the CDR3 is TGTGCCAGCAGATCCCCCGGGACAGAAGAGACCCAGTACTTC.